This T cell receptor (beta chain) derives from a study of T cell repertoires in cytomegalovirus infection. Whole-study context: Recently identified HLA-C-restricted and well-studied HLA-B-restricted CMV epitopes were used. In public TCR beta signatures, there were indications of both CMV infection and matching HLA type.

TCRdb independently ran MiXCR on the reads; one entry per CDR3 protein. Altogether 50,000 to 60,000 distinct CDR3 sequences are present, around 20% being singletons, with the ten largest covering about four fifths. CDR3 length equals 13 residues. CDR1 and CDR2 (germline): SGHVS, FQNEAQ. J was trimmed by 8 bases and V by 2 bases; bases with no gene match: 5. Overall study results and limits: HLA-C-restricted CMV-specific TCR beta clonotypes prevailed in the ex vivo response.

A note on this clonotype: What it binds is unknown.

The chain is built from TRBV7-8 and TRBJ1-2; TRBD1 matches 7 bases. This sample comprised CD8+ T cells from cultured PBMCs, obtained from culture after CMV antigen stimulation. The receptor's source is a human donor in good health (CMV status not recorded). Some clones in this sample may be carry-over from other donors' samples. CDR3 coding DNA: TGTGCCAGCAGCTTATCTACAGGGGACGGCTACACCTTC. Translation gives CASSLSTGDGYTF. The full variable domain, completed using reference TRBV7-8 and TRBJ1-2, is GAGVSQSPRYKVAKRGQDVALRCDPISGHVSLFWYQQALGQGPEFLTYFQNEAQLDKSGLPSDRFFAERPEGSVSTLKIQRTQQEDSAVYLCASSLSTGDGYTFGSGTRLTVV.